This passage covers 6 T cell receptor beta chains from one sample sequenced in a study of blood T cell repertoires in COVID-19. TCRdb keeps only in-frame clones here, not all; method: immunoSEQ multiplex PCR. Of about 150,000 clones detected, approximately 88% appear once; the ten largest clones hold 2.5% to 3.5%. The sequenced sample was peripheral blood. These receptors were taken from a woman aged 55-70 years with acute or convalescent COVID-19.

V usage is TRBV7-2 and J usage is TRBJ2-3; 15 nucleotides line up with TRBD2. J was trimmed by 7 bases and V by 5 bases; bases with no gene match: 4. There are 15 residues in the CDR3. CDR1 and CDR2 from the germline V gene are SGHTA and FQGNSA. This CDR3 is CASSRGLAGGNTQYF. CDR3 coding DNA: TGTGCCAGCAGCCGGGGACTAGCGGGGGGAAATACGCAGTATTTT. The variable domain in full, with the rest retrieved from reference TRBV7-2 and TRBJ2-3, is GAGVSQSPSNKVTEKGKDVELRCDPISGHTALYWYRQSLGQGLEFLIYFQGNSAPDKSGLPSDRFSAERTGGSVSTLTIQRTQQEDSAVYLCASSRGLAGGNTQYFGPGTRLTVL.

This chain links TRBV2 with TRBJ1-3, with TRBD1 matching over 7 bases. This CDR3 has 15 amino acids. V was pared by 3 bases and J by 2 bases, with 4 bases of the junction left unmatched. In germline, CDR1 is SNHLY, CDR2 FYNNEI. In DNA form, the CDR3 reads TGTGCCAGCAGTGACAGGGGGACTGCTGGAAACACCATATATTTT. Its translation is CASSDRGTAGNTIYF.

V and J are TRBV5-1 and TRBJ2-7; 9 bases are shared with TRBD1. J gave up 4 bases and V 4 bases, and 9 bases lay outside the gene matches. This CDR3 is 15 amino acids long. Germline loops: CDR1 SGHRS, CDR2 YFSETQ. The CDR3 DNA reads TGCGCCAGCAGCGACCCGGACAGGGGCTCTTACGAGCAGTACTTC. Translation gives CASSDPDRGSYEQYF.

The V call is TRBV7-2, the J call TRBJ2-4; TRBD1 is a possible D gene (6 bases). The CDR3 sequence is 16 residues long. Germline V gene data show CDR1 as SGHTA and CDR2 as FQGNSA. Trimming took off 5 bases at V and 6 bases at J, with 20 bases between the two ends. CDR3: CASSKEMAGALNIQYF. The CDR3 DNA reads TGTGCCAGCAGCAAAGAGATGGCAGGGGCCTTAAACATTCAGTACTTC.

There are a few counts of this clone. The genes are TRBV6-6 and TRBJ2-7; 14 bases are shared with TRBD2. With 1 base clipped from V and 4 bases from J, the junction kept 0 bases outside the gene matches. The germline CDR1 and CDR2 sequences are MNHNY and SVGAGI (reference sequence). This CDR3 contains 15 residues. The CDR3 DNA follows: TGTGCCAGCAGTTACTGGACTAGCGGGGGGTACGAGCAGTACTTC. Translating it yields CASSYWTSGGYEQYF.

V and J are TRBV7-9 and TRBJ1-1; D ambiguous. The CDR3 sequence is 15 residues long. Germline loops: CDR1 SEHNR, CDR2 FQNEAQ (reference sequence). The germline V and J ends were trimmed by 5 bases and 0 bases, with 13 bases remaining between them. CDR3 region: CASSAEGDLNTEAFF. The CDR3 DNA is TGTGCCAGCAGCGCAGAGGGTGATTTGAACACTGAAGCTTTCTTT.